The present T cell receptor (beta chain) was sequenced within a study of cytomegalovirus exposure and HLA in healthy donors. At the level of the study: Later analysis reported that the 120 or so validation repertoires shared the platform of the roughly 680 first-cohort repertoires. Findings and caveats of the study: The classifier reportedly diagnosed cytomegalovirus status with high sensitivity and specificity. Cytomegalovirus-associated status was assigned to about 170 TCR beta chains.

This table comes from immunoSEQ multiplex PCR, and its TCRdb copy is limited to in-frame clones, with some not included. The table includes more than 150,000 clones, roughly 84% detected once. A remark on this clone: Its cognate antigen is unknown.

Looked up from germline, CDR1 is MGHRA and CDR2 is YSYEKL. The J segment lost 3 bases and the V segment lost 4 bases, leaving 13 bases of the junction unmatched. CDR3 size: 18 residues. Sequenced sample: PBMCs. The J gene is TRBJ2-2, the V gene TRBV4-1, with 8 bases aligning to TRBD1. The receptor was isolated from a woman aged 18-30 years in good health and CMV-seropositive. CDR3 nucleotides: TGCGCCAGCAGCCCCGGCCCCGGGACAGGCAGTTACACCGGGGAGCTGTTTTTT. Protein: CASSPGPGTGSYTGELFF.